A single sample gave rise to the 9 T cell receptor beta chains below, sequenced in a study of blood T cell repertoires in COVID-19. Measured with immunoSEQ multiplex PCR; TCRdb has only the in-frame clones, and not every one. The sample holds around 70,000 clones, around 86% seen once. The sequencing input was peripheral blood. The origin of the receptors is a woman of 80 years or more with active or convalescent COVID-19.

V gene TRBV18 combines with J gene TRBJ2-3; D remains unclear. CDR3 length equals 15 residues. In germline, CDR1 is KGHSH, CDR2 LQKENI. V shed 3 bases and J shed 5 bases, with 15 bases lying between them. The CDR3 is CASSPPEFRLDTQYF. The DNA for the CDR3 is TGTGCCAGCTCACCCCCCGAGTTCCGGTTAGATACGCAGTATTTT.

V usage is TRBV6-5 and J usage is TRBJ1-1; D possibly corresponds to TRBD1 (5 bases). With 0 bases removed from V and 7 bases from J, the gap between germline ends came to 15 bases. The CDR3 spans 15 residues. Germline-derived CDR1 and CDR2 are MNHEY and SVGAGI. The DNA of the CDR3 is TGTGCCAGCAGTTACTCGATAGGTCCCGACAGTGAAGCTTTCTTT. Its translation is CASSYSIGPDSEAFF.

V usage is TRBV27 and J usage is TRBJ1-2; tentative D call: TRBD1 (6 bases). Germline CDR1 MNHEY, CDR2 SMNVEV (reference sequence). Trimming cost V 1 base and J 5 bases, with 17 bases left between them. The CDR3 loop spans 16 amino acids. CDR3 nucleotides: TGTGCCAGCAGTTTATGGGGCCAGGGGAACCCATATGGCTACACCTTC. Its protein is CASSLWGQGNPYGYTF.

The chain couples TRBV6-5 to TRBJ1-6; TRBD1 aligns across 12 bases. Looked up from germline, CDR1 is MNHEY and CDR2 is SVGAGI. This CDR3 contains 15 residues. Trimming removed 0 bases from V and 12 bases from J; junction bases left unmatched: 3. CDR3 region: CASSYSRDRGQPLHF. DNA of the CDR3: TGTGCCAGCAGTTACTCCCGGGACAGGGGGCAACCCCTCCACTTT.

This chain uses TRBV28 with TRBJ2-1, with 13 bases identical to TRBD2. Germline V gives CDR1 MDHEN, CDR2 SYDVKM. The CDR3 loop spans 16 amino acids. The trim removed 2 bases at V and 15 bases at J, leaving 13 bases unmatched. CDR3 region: CASSLVTSGGFSPGFF. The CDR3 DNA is TGTGCCAGCAGTTTAGTGACTAGCGGGGGGTTCTCCCCGGGGTTCTTC.

In DNA form, the CDR3 reads TGTGCCAGCAGTCGCAAGTCCACGGGACAGGGGGTGGAGACCCAGTACTTC. This gives the protein CASSRKSTGQGVETQYF. The gene calls are TRBV2 and TRBJ2-5; TRBD1 matches 11 bases. Germline-derived CDR1 and CDR2 are SNHLY and FYNNEI. The length of the CDR3 is 17 residues. Trimming took 5 bases from V and 5 from J; bases not matched to a gene: 13.

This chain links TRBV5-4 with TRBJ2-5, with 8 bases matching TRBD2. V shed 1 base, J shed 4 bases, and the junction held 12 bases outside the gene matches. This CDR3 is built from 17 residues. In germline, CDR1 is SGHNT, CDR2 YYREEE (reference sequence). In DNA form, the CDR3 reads TGTGCCAGCAGCTTGTCCTTAGCGGGGATGGCGGTAGAGACCCAGTACTTC. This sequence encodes CASSLSLAGMAVETQYF.

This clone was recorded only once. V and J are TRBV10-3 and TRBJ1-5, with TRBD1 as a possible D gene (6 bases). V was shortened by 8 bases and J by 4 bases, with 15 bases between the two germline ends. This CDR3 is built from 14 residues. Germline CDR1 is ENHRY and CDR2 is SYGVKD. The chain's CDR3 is CAIGKERGNQPQHF. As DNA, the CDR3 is TGTGCCATCGGGAAGGAAAGGGGGAATCAGCCCCAGCATTTT.

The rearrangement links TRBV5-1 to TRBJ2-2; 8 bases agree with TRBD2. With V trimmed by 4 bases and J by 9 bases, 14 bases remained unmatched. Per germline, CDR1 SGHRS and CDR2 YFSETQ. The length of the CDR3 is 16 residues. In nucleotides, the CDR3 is TGCGCCAGCAGCCCCATAACCCAGCGGGGGATTCGGGAGCTGTTTTTT. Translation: CASSPITQRGIRELFF.